These 9 T cell receptor beta chains were all obtained from the same sample, sequenced in a study of beta chain features in type 1 diabetes. Every bit of the isolated RNA underwent reverse transcription, so sequencing read expressed TCRB transcripts. Profiled with immunoSEQ multiplex PCR; TCRdb holds only in-frame clones, not every one. In the table there are fewer than 500,000 clones, approximately 13% of which are singletons. Material: naive CD4+ T cells from blood. The source is a man aged 25-40 years in good health.

This chain joins TRBV6-6 and TRBJ2-5; no definite D call. The germline V and J ends were trimmed by 7 bases and 1 base, with 4 bases remaining between them. CDR1 and CDR2 (germline): MNHNY, SVGAGI (reference sequence). The CDR3 runs to 11 residues. The CDR3 bases are TGTGCCAGCACCACCCAAGAGACCCAGTACTTC. Residues: CASTTQETQYF.

The chain has TRBV4-3 and TRBJ1-1; 7 bases map to TRBD1. The germline V gene encodes CDR1 LGHNA and CDR2 YSLEER. Trimming removed 4 bases from V and 4 bases from J; junction bases left unmatched: 6. There are 14 residues in the CDR3. The CDR3 bases are TGCGCCAGCAGCCGGGAGACAGGGTCCACTGAAGCTTTCTTT. Amino acids: CASSRETGSTEAFF.

The V gene is TRBV30, the J gene TRBJ1-2; the D is unclear. This CDR3 has 11 residues. CDR1 and CDR2 from the germline V gene are GTSNPN and SVGIG (reference sequence). V was clipped by 1 base and J by 5 bases, with 5 bases between them. The CDR3 nucleotides are TGTGCCTGGAGTGGGGTTTATGGCTACACCTTC. Its protein is CAWSGVYGYTF.

The gene calls are TRBV30 and TRBJ1-2; a weak D match, TRBD1 (5 bases). Trimming left V 3 bases short and J 2 bases short, with 10 bases between. The germline V gene encodes CDR1 GTSNPN and CDR2 SVGIG (reference sequence). The CDR3 is made up of 13 amino acids. The CDR3: CAWSGGTNYGYTF. The CDR3 bases are TGTGCCTGGAGCGGCGGGACCAACTATGGCTACACCTTC.

This clone was seen more than once but under ten times. The chain couples TRBV9 to TRBJ2-7; 10 bases line up with TRBD2. The CDR3 sequence is 18 residues long. In germline, CDR1 is SGDLS, CDR2 YYNGEE. J gave up 0 bases and V 0 bases, and 9 bases lay outside the gene matches. The CDR3 region has the DNA TGTGCCAGCAGCGTAGGAGTAGCGGGGGGCCCCTTCTCCTACGAGCAGTACTTC. Its protein product is CASSVGVAGGPFSYEQYF. The variable domain in full, with the rest retrieved from reference TRBV9 and TRBJ2-7, is DSGVTQTPKHLITATGQRVTLRCSPRSGDLSVYWYQQSLDQGLQFLIQYYNGEERAKGNILERFSAQQFPDLHSELNLSSLELGDSALYFCASSVGVAGGPFSYEQYFGPGTRLTVT.

V usage is TRBV29-1 and J usage is TRBJ1-1, with 8 nucleotides matching TRBD1. V shed 4 bases, J shed 5 bases, and the junction held 6 bases outside the gene matches. The CDR3 is 13 amino acids. CDR1 is SQVTM, CDR2 ANQGSEA, per germline. The chain's CDR3 is CSVVRTGLTEAFF. As DNA, the CDR3 is TGCAGCGTTGTTAGGACAGGGTTGACTGAAGCTTTCTTT. The variable domain in full, with the rest retrieved from reference TRBV29-1 and TRBJ1-1, is SAVISQKPSRDICQRGTSLTIQCQVDSQVTMMFWYRQQPGQSLTLIATANQGSEATYESGFVIDKFPISRPNLTFSTLTVSNMSPEDSSIYLCSVVRTGLTEAFFGQGTRLTVV.

The chain uses TRBV7-8 and TRBJ2-4; TRBD2 is a possible D gene (6 bases). The length of the CDR3 is 14 residues. The V end was cut by 6 bases, the J end by 7 bases, with 16 bases between. Per the germline V gene, CDR1 is SGHVS and CDR2 is FQNEAQ. CDR3 sequence reads: CASREGGPLNIQYF. As DNA, the CDR3 is TGTGCCAGCAGGGAGGGAGGCCCTCTTAACATTCAGTACTTC.

This clone was found a few times. The chain uses TRBV30 and TRBJ2-5; D remains ambiguous. The CDR3 contains 14 residues. V was clipped by 0 bases and J by 5 bases, with 13 bases between them. The V gene's germline CDR1 is GTSNPN and CDR2 SVGIG (reference sequence). CDR3: CAWSVVSLRETQYF. In nucleotides, the CDR3 is TGTGCCTGGAGTGTAGTCTCACTCCGGGAGACCCAGTACTTC.

This clone was seen a handful of times. This chain uses TRBV6-5 with TRBJ1-6, with D unclear. The CDR3 runs 13 residues. The V end was cut by 10 bases, the J end by 8 bases, with 15 bases between. The germline gives CDR1 MNHEY, CDR2 SVGAGI. The CDR3 DNA reads TGTGCCATCAGCCCCGGACTAGATTCACCCCTCCACTTT. Encoded protein: CAISPGLDSPLHF.